This is a list of T cell receptor beta chains from one sample in a study of T cell repertoires in cytomegalovirus infection. These receptors have no identified antigens. In TCRdb, the reads were re-called with MiXCR into one record per CDR3 protein. The top ten hold about 13% of the sample, which has 350,000 to 400,000 distinct CDR3 sequences, just under 35% seen once. Sequenced here: cultured PBMCs, sampled from culture after CMV antigen stimulation. The receptors originated from a human donor in good health (CMV status not recorded). Some clones in this sample may be carry-over from other donors' samples. Both conserved end residues are part of each CDR3. D genes are given only for firm matches. Size is omitted from some rows. Given values are once, few, many or a class for expanded clones.

.	.	TRBV6-2/TRBV6-3	TRBJ2-3	TGTGCCAGCGACGGACATGGGGGAGATACGCAGTATTTT	CASDGHGGDTQYF
once	TRBD2	TRBV12-3/TRBV12-4	TRBJ2-3	TGTGCCAGCAGGACTAGCGGGATCAGCACAGATACGCAGTATTTT	CASRTSGISTDTQYF
few	.	TRBV6-5	TRBJ1-3	TGTGCCAGCAGTTACTACGGGGGGACATTCTCTGGAAACACCATATATTTT	CASSYYGGTFSGNTIYF
few	.	TRBV12-3/TRBV12-4	TRBJ1-5	TGTGCCAGCAGTTTTGGCCAACTCCGAGAGGTGCCCCAGCATTTT	CASSFGQLREVPQHF
.	TRBD1	TRBV18	TRBJ1-4	TGTGCCAGCTCACCCGACAGGGGAACTAATGAAAAACTGTTTTTT	CASSPDRGTNEKLFF
.	TRBD2	TRBV28	TRBJ2-1	TGTGCCAGCAGTGGTAGCGGGAGTCGATACAATGAGCAGTTCTTC	CASSGSGSRYNEQFF
.	TRBD2	TRBV19	TRBJ2-6	TGTGCCAGTGGTCCCCTAGGTGCGGGAGGACAAACTGGGGCCAACGTCCTGACTTTC	CASGPLGAGGQTGANVLTF
many	.	TRBV20-1	TRBJ2-5	TGCAGTGCTAGAGCCCGCGGAGAGACCCAGTACTTC	CSARARGETQYF
.	TRBD1	TRBV7-2	TRBJ1-1	TGTGCCAGCAGCTTTAACAGGGGGGGTACTGAAGCTTTCTTT	CASSFNRGGTEAFF
.	TRBD2	TRBV5-1	TRBJ2-1	TGCGCCAGCAGCTTGGCCCTGGGACTAGCGGGAGGGCCATCCTACAATGAGCAGTTCTTC	CASSLALGLAGGPSYNEQFF
.	.	TRBV28	TRBJ1-4	TGTGCCAGCAGTTTATGGTACTTAAAAGGGGCTTTAGTGACAACTAATGAAAAACTGTTTTTT	CASSLWYLKGALVTTNEKLFF
.	.	TRBV6-6	TRBJ2-1	TGTGCCAGCAGTATCGGGAGTCCCGACTACAATGAGCAGTTCTTC	CASSIGSPDYNEQFF
.	.	TRBV7-2	TRBJ1-1	TGTGCCAGCAGCTTATCCCCACAGTTGAACACTGAAGCTTTCTTT	CASSLSPQLNTEAFF
few	TRBD2	TRBV19	TRBJ2-2	TGTGCCAGTAGTTCGACTAGCGGTTACACCGGGGAGCTGTTTTTT	CASSSTSGYTGELFF
.	.	TRBV12-3/TRBV12-4	TRBJ2-1	TGTGCCAGCCAAGCAAGGGCCCGGGGCAATGAGCAGTTCTTC	CASQARARGNEQFF
few	.	TRBV7-2	TRBJ2-5	TGTGCCAGCAGCTTCGGCGGCAATCAAGAGACCCAGTACTTC	CASSFGGNQETQYF
once	.	TRBV5-4	TRBJ1-1	TGTGCCAGCAGCTTGCCCCAGGGCCCGAACACTGAAGCTTTCTTT	CASSLPQGPNTEAFF
few	TRBD1	TRBV7-2	TRBJ2-4	TGTGCCAGCAGCCGCGGGACAGGGGAGTACTTC	CASSRGTGEYF
.	TRBD2	TRBV6-6	TRBJ2-7	TGTGCCAGCATCTCCAGGCCTAGCGGGACCTACGAGCAGTACTTC	CASISRPSGTYEQYF
.	TRBD2	TRBV28	TRBJ2-1	TGTGCCACCGAAGAGCAAGCGGGATTTCCGGGTGAGCAGTTCTTC	CATEEQAGFPGEQFF
few	TRBD1	TRBV7-8	TRBJ2-7	TGTGCCAGCAGTCACCGGGACAGTCCTTCCGAGCAGTACTTC	CASSHRDSPSEQYF
.	.	TRBV5-1	TRBJ2-1	TGCGCCAGCAGCCTTCATTCCAATGAGCAGTTCTTC	CASSLHSNEQFF
few	TRBD1	TRBV20-1	TRBJ1-6	TGCAGTGCTAGCGAGGCAGGGGGAACCTATAATTCACCCCTCCACTTT	CSASEAGGTYNSPLHF
.	.	TRBV4-2	TRBJ1-5	TGTGCCAGCAGCCAAGAAGGGACGGCGCGCGGTCAGCCCCAGCATTTT	CASSQEGTARGQPQHF
.	.	TRBV6-1	TRBJ2-1	TGTGCCAGCGAATTCGGGCCGATAAACAATGAGCAGTTCTTC	CASEFGPINNEQFF
few	.	TRBV6-1	TRBJ2-5	TGTGCCAGCAGTGAAGTGGCGAATCAAGAGACCCAGTACTTC	CASSEVANQETQYF
once	TRBD1	TRBV6-8	TRBJ1-5	TGTGCCAGCAGTAGTTCGGGGACAGGCAATCAGCCCCAGCATTTT	CASSSSGTGNQPQHF
few	.	TRBV28	TRBJ1-1	TGTGCCAGCAGTTTATCCCAGGCCCCCGACGCTTTCTTT	CASSLSQAPDAFF
.	TRBD1	TRBV19	TRBJ1-5	TGTGCCAGTAGTGACAGGGGGCACCAGCCCCAGCATTTT	CASSDRGHQPQHF
.	TRBD1	TRBV7-2	TRBJ2-1	TGTGCCAGCAGCTCCGGACAGGGAACCTACAATGAGCAGTTCTTC	CASSSGQGTYNEQFF
few	.	TRBV2	TRBJ1-4	TGTGCCAGCAGGGAAAGGGGGGCGTCGGGTGAAAAACTGTTTTTT	CASRERGASGEKLFF
.	.	TRBV20-1	TRBJ2-1	TGCAGTGCTGGGAGAGGGAATCACAAGTACAATGAGCAGTTCTTC	CSAGRGNHKYNEQFF
many	TRBD2	TRBV7-2	TRBJ2-5	TGTGCCAGCAGGGGGGGAGGGGAGACCCAGTACTTC	CASRGGGETQYF
.	.	TRBV27	TRBJ2-2	TGTGCCAGCAGTTTCCGGTGGGGTTTCGCGAACACCGGGGAGCTGTTTTTT	CASSFRWGFANTGELFF
.	TRBD2	TRBV7-6	TRBJ2-1	TGTGCCAGCAGCTTACTAGGGACTAGCGGGAGTCCCCCCTTCTTC	CASSLLGTSGSPPFF
.	.	TRBV7-9	TRBJ1-4	TGTGCCAGCAGCCCGCGGGACCCTCGAGGAGCTAATGAAAAACTGTTTTTT	CASSPRDPRGANEKLFF
.	.	TRBV12-3/TRBV12-4	TRBJ1-4	TGTGCCAGCAGTTCAGGGATTTTGGAAAAACTGTTTTTT	CASSSGILEKLFF
once	TRBD2	TRBV20-1	TRBJ2-1	TGCAGTGGAGCGTGGCTAGCGGGAGGTAATGAGCAGTTCTTC	CSGAWLAGGNEQFF
.	TRBD2	TRBV20-1	TRBJ2-1	TGCAGTGCAGAGGGACTAGCGGTAGACTCCTACAATGAGCAGTTCTTC	CSAEGLAVDSYNEQFF
few	.	TRBV20-1	TRBJ2-1	TGCAGTGCTGACATCTCCTTTGGGCAGTTCTTC	CSADISFGQFF
.	.	TRBV20-1	TRBJ1-5	TGCAGTGCTAGAAGGGTTGATCAGCCCCAGCATTTT	CSARRVDQPQHF
many	.	TRBV7-2	TRBJ2-3	TGTGCCAGCAGCCCTCTGAGCGGCACAGATACGCAGTATTTT	CASSPLSGTDTQYF
.	TRBD2	TRBV12-5	TRBJ2-3	TGTGCTAGTGGTTTGAACCGGGAGGGCCGCACAGATACGCAGTATTTT	CASGLNREGRTDTQYF